This entry features one T cell receptor (beta chain) sequence. Its specificity is not known. The sample comes from a study of cytomegalovirus exposure and HLA in healthy donors. The overall study: The same platform was used for the 130 or so validation repertoires as for the roughly 670 first-cohort repertoires, as reported in a later analysis. Study-level points and caveats: In the approximately 120 validation repertoires, a later analysis found that first-cohort TCR clusters tended to co-occur. For most TCR sequences rarity was the rule, although some public TCRs occurred in many donors.

The germline gives CDR1 SGHDT, CDR2 YYEEEE. This CDR3 comprises 13 residues. The V gene lost 4 bases and the J gene lost 12 bases, with 19 bases spanning the gap. Generated by immunoSEQ multiplex PCR, the TCRdb table keeps only in-frame clones and is missing some. The table records about 280,000 clones, around 85% of them present only once. Sequences were obtained from PBMCs. This TCR was recovered from a woman aged 18-29 years in good health and CMV-seronegative. The V gene is TRBV5-6, the J gene TRBJ1-2; D is unresolved. CDR3 protein: CASSPSYPRIDTF. The CDR3 region has the DNA TGTGCCAGCAGCCCAAGTTATCCGAGGATTGACACCTTC.